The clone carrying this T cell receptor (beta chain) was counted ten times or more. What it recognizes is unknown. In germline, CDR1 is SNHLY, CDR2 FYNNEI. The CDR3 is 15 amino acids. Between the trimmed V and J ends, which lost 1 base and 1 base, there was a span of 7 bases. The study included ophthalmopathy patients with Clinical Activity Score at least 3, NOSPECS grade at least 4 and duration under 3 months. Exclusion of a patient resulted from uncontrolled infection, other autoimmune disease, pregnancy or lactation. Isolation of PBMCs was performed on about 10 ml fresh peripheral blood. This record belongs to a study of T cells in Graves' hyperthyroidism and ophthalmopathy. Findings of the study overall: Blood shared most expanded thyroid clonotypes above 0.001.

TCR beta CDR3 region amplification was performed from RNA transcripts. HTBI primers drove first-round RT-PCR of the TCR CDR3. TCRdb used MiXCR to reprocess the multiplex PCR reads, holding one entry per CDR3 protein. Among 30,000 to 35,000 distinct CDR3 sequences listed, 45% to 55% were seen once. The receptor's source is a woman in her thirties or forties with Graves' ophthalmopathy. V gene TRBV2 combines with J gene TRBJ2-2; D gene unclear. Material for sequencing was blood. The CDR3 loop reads CASSEEAGNTGELFF. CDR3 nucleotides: TGTGCCAGCAGTGAAGAGGCAGGGAACACCGGGGAGCTGTTTTTT.